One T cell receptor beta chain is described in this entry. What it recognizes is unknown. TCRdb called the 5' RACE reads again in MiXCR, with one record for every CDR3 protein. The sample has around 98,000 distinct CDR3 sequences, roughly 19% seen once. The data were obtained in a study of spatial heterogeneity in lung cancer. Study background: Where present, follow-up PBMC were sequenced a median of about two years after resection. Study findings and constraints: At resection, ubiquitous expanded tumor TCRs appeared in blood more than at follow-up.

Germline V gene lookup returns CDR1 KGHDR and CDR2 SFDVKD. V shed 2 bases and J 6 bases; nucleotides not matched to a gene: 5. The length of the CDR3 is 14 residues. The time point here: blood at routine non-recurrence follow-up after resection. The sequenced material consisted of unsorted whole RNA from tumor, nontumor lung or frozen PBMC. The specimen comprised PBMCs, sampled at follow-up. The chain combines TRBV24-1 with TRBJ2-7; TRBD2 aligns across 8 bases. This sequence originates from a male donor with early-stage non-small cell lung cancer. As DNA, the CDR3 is TGTGCCACCAGTGATTCCTGGACTAGCTCCGAGCAGTACTTC. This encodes CATSDSWTSSEQYF.